These 5 T cell receptor beta chains were sequenced from one sample in a study of blood T cell repertoires in COVID-19. Repertoires were generated with immunoSEQ multiplex PCR, while TCRdb's copy carries only in-frame clones and drops some. The sample records 310,000 or so clones, around 91% being singletons. The sample taken for sequencing was PBMCs or T cells enriched from blood (not recorded which). These receptors originate from a woman between 35 and 50 years old who had recovered from COVID-19.

The chain joins TRBV12-3 or TRBV12-4 to TRBJ1-2; D possibly corresponds to TRBD1 (6 bases). The CDR3 spans 13 residues. Trimming removed 6 bases from V and 4 bases from J, with 12 bases in between. The CDR3 region has the DNA TGTGCCAGCAGGGAGGGGGGGATCTATGGCTACACCTTC. It specifies CASREGGIYGYTF.

The chain couples TRBV7-8 to TRBJ2-1; TRBD2 agrees at 14 bases. J lost 6 bases, V lost 7 bases, and 11 bases had no gene match. Per germline, CDR1 SGHVS and CDR2 FQNEAQ. The CDR3 totals 17 residues. CDR3 nucleotides: TGTGCCAGCAAACCCGGGACTAGCGGGGGTTGGGGCAATGAGCAGTTCTTC. Translating it yields CASKPGTSGGWGNEQFF.

V usage is TRBV5-1 and J usage is TRBJ2-1; TRBD2 agrees at 10 bases. V trimming: 0 bases; J trimming: 1 base; junction bases outside the gene matches: 7. Germline CDR1 is SGHRS and CDR2 is YFSETQ. The CDR3 covers 18 residues. The CDR3 spells CASSLGASGSWSYNEQFF. CDR3 nucleotide sequence: TGCGCCAGCAGCTTGGGGGCTAGCGGGAGCTGGTCCTACAATGAGCAGTTCTTC. Based on the CDR3 plus reference TRBV5-1 and TRBJ2-1, the full variable domain is KAGVTQTPRYLIKTRGQQVTLSCSPISGHRSVSWYQQTPGQGLQFLFEYFSETQRNKGNFPGRFSGRQFSNSRSEMNVSTLELGDSALYLCASSLGASGSWSYNEQFFGPGTRLTVL.

This rearrangement joins TRBV21-1 to TRBJ1-2; TRBD1 is the table's D call, not checked against the DNA. TRBV21-1 is a documented pseudogene. This CDR3 has 14 residues. CDR3 amino acids: CASTGQGTNYGYTF. The CDR3 nucleotides are TGTGCCAGCACCGGACAGGGGACTAACTATGGCTACACCTTC.

This sequence joins TRBV4-3 and TRBJ2-7; 10 bases map to TRBD1. The germline gives CDR1 LGHNA, CDR2 YSLEER. This CDR3 comprises 17 residues. Losses at the gene ends were 11 bases for V and 0 bases for J; bases not matched to a gene: 16. The CDR3 nucleotides read TGCGCCCAAGTCGGCCGAAAAGGGACAGGGGACTCCTACGAGCAGTACTTC. It translates to CAQVGRKGTGDSYEQYF.